The table lists the clone carrying this TCR beta chain with a few counts. A read error may be the cause here, since a much bigger clone is one base away. Germline loops: CDR1 SGHTA, CDR2 FQGNSA. The CDR3 is made up of 15 amino acids. Amplification yielded TCR beta CDR3 regions, with RNA transcripts as the source. TCR CDR3 regions were first amplified by RT-PCR with HTBI primers. TCRdb independently ran MiXCR on the multiplex PCR reads; one entry per CDR3 protein. The sample holds roughly 600,000 distinct CDR3 sequences; more than 14% are singletons and the top ten take about 12%. These data come from a study of T cells in Graves' hyperthyroidism and ophthalmopathy.

The gene calls are TRBV7-2 and TRBJ2-1; D not resolved. This TCR came from a woman between 45 and 65 years old with Graves' ophthalmopathy. The sample taken for sequencing was blood. For the CDR3, the DNA is TGTGCCAGCAGCTTACTCGTCATCGGGTACAATGAGCTGTTCTTC. This translates into CASSLLVIGYNELFF.